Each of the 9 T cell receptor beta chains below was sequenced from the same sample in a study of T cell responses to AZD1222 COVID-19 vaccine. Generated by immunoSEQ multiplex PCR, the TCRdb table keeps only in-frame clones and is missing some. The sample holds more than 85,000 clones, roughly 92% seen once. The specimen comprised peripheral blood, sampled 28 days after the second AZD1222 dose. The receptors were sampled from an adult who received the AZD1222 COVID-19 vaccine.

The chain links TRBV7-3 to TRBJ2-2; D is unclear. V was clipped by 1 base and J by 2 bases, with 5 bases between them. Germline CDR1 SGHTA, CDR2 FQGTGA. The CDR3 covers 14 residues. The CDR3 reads CASSLIPNTGELFF. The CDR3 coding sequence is TGTGCCAGCAGCTTAATTCCAAACACCGGGGAGCTGTTTTTT. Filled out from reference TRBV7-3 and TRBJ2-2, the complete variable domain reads GAGVSQTPSNKVTEKGKYVELRCDPISGHTALYWYRQSLGQGPEFLIYFQGTGAADDSGLPNDRFFAVRPEGSVSTLKIQRTERGDSAVYLCASSLIPNTGELFFGEGSRLTVL.

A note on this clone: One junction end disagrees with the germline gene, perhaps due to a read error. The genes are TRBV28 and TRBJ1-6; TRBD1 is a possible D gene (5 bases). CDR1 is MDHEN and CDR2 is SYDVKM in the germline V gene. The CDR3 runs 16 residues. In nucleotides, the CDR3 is TGTGCCAGCAGTTTATGGCGGGGCTCCAATAATTCACCCCTCCACTTT. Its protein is CASSLWRGSNNSPLHF.

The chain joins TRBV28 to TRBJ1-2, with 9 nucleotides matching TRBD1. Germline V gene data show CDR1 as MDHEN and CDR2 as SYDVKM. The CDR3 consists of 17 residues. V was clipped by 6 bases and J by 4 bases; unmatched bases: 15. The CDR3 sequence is CASSQGQGLSQFYGYTF. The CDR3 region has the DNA TGTGCCAGCAGCCAGGGACAGGGCTTATCCCAATTCTATGGCTACACCTTC.

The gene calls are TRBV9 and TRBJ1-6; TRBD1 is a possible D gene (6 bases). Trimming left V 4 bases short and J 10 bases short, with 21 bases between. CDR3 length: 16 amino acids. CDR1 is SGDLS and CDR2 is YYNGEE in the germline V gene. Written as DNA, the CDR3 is TGTGCCAGCAGCCCCACAGGGAGGCAGAGAGAATCACCCCTCCACTTT. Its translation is CASSPTGRQRESPLHF.

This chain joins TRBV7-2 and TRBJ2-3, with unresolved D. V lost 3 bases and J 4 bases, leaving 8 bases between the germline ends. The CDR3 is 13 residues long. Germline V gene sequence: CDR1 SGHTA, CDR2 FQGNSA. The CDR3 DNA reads TGTGCCAGCAGCTTGATAATTGCAGATACGCAGTATTTT. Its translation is CASSLIIADTQYF. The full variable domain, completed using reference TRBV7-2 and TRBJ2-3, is GAGVSQSPSNKVTEKGKDVELRCDPISGHTALYWYRQSLGQGLEFLIYFQGNSAPDKSGLPSDRFSAERTGGSVSTLTIQRTQQEDSAVYLCASSLIIADTQYFGPGTRLTVL.

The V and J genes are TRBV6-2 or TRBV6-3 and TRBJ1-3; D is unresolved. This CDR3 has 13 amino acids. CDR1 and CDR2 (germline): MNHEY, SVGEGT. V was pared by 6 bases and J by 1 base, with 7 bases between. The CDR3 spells CASSLTSGNTIYF. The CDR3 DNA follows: TGTGCCAGCAGCCTAACATCTGGAAACACCATATATTTT.

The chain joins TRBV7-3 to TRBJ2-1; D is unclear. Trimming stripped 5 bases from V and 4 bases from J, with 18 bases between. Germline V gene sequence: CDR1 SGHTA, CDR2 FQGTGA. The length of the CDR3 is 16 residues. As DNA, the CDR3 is TGTGCCAGCAGCCCGCACCCCGTTTCCCCGTACAATGAGCAGTTCTTC. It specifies CASSPHPVSPYNEQFF.

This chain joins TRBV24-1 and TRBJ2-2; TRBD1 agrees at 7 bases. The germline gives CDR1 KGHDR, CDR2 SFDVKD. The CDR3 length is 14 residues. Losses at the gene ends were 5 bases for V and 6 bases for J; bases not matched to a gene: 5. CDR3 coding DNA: TGTGCCACCAGTGCACAGGGGTTCGCCGGGGAGCTGTTTTTT. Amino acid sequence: CATSAQGFAGELFF.

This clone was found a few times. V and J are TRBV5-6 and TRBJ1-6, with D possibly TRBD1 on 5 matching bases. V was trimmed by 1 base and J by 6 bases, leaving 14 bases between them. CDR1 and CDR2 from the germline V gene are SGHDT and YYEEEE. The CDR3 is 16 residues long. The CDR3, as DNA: TGTGCCAGCAGCTTGAGACAGTTGCGCCGTAATTCACCCCTCCACTTT. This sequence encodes CASSLRQLRRNSPLHF. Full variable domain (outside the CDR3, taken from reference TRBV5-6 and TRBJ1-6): DAGVTQSPTHLIKTRGQQVTLRCSPKSGHDTVSWYQQALGQGPQFIFQYYEEEERQRGNFPDRFSGHQFPNYSSELNVNALLLGDSALYLCASSLRQLRRNSPLHFGNGTRLTVT.